The clone carrying this T cell receptor beta chain was detected only once. The entry originates in a study of blood T cell repertoires in COVID-19. Produced via immunoSEQ multiplex PCR; TCRdb's table is partial and in-frame only. Of about 140,000 clones listed, around 87% are singletons. V lost 3 bases and J lost 15, with 13 bases in between. Germline-derived CDR1 and CDR2 are SGHTA and FQGTGA. The CDR3 has 11 amino acids. The chain carries TRBV7-3 and TRBJ2-3, with D possibly being TRBD2 (5 bases). Sequenced material: peripheral blood. The receptor's source is a man aged 50-60 years with active COVID-19. The CDR3 coding sequence is TGTGCCAGCAGCTTGGTAACTAGTGGTTATTTT. Its translation: CASSLVTSGYF.